The source of this T cell receptor beta chain is a study of beta chain features in type 1 diabetes. As for this clone: Antigen unknown.

The CDR3 is 15 amino acids. Germline V CDR1 and CDR2: MNHEY, SVGAGI. Trimming stripped 4 bases from V and 5 bases from J, with 15 bases between. Sampling consisted of one heparinised blood draw per donor, averaging roughly 0.12 L. Of the isolated RNA, all was reverse transcribed, and so the sequenced material was expressed TCRB transcripts. The assay was immunoSEQ multiplex PCR, and TCRdb's table has in-frame clones only and misses some. The sample carries under 300,000 clones, more than 11% recorded once. Study-wide results and limits: Highly expressing activated T cells could be over-counted with a cDNA template. All four CD4+ subsets of Type 1 diabetes patients contained TCRB CDR3s that were moderately but significantly shorter. There were fewer insertions and more deletions at the VDJ junctions of type 1 diabetes patients.

This sequence originates from a man aged 25-40 years with type 1 diabetes. The J gene is TRBJ1-5, the V gene TRBV6-5, with D maybe TRBD1 (5 bases). What was sequenced was naive CD4+ T cells from blood. This CDR3 is CASSFGGIRDQPQHF. The CDR3 DNA reads TGTGCCAGCAGTTTTGGGGGGATAAGAGATCAGCCCCAGCATTTT.